This T cell receptor beta chain comes out of a study of Ad26.COV2.S vaccination and SARS-CoV-2 variants. The wider study: Donor joined the COV1001 Ad26.COV2.S trial arm.

Turning to this clone: Its antigen is as yet unknown.

Sequenced by immunoSEQ multiplex PCR; TCRdb stores in-frame clones only, minus some. The sample yields roughly 350,000 clones, around 89% seen once. The V end was cut by 5 bases, the J end by 4 bases, with 18 bases between. The CDR3 spans 15 residues. Per the germline V gene, CDR1 is SGHRS and CDR2 is YFSETQ. The treatment here: over 15 received Ad26.COV2.S at low or high dose, single or two shots; several received placebo; per-sample allocation not given. On day 63 after the first injection, vaccine and placebo recipients gave samples. Whole-study results and caveats: After vaccination, substantial breadth of spike-specific CD8+ and CD4+ responses was reported.

Sequencing used peripheral blood, obtained in a trial of Ad26.COV2.S vaccine versus placebo. The source is a person aged 18-65 years who received the Ad26.COV2.S COVID-19 vaccine or a placebo. The V gene is TRBV5-1, the J gene TRBJ1-2; TRBD1 is a possible D gene (6 bases). The CDR3 reads CASRQSGHLTYGYTF. The CDR3 DNA reads as TGCGCCAGCAGGCAGTCGGGACACCTAACCTATGGCTACACCTTC.